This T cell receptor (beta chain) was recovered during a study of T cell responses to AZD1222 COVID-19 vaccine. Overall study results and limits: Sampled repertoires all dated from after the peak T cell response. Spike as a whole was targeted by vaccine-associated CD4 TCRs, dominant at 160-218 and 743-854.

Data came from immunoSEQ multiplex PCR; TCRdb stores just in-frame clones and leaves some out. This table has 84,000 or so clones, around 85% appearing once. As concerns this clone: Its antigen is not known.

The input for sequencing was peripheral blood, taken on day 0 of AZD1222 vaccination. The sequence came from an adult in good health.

The CDR3 DNA reads as TGTGCCAGTAGTATTCCGCCGGGCAGGGGAGGTTCGAAGACCCAGTACTTC. It specifies CASSIPPGRGGSKTQYF. J is TRBJ2-5 and V is TRBV19; D tentatively fits TRBD1 or TRBD2 (6 bases each). CDR3 length: 17 residues. Trimming removed 3 bases at V and 6 bases at J, with 23 bases between. Germline loops: CDR1 LNHDA, CDR2 SQIVND (reference sequence).